This T cell receptor beta chain was identified in a study of OX40 agonist ivuxolimab in advanced cancers. Across the study: The treatment was a fully human IgG2 OX40 agonist, ivuxolimab.

The germline CDR1 and CDR2 sequences are SGHTA and FQGNSA. Trimming cost V 5 bases and J 4 bases; bases outside gene matches: 5. The CDR3 has 15 amino acids. General observations from the study: Antigen specificity was not determined for the expanded peripheral T cells.

For this clone: The antigen is undetermined.

TCRdb keeps only in-frame clones here, not all; method: immunoSEQ multiplex PCR. The sample lists approximately 47,000 clones; more than 75% were seen once. The receptor was isolated from an adult with an advanced solid tumor such as melanoma, head and neck, liver or kidney cancer. The sample in question was CD4+ or CD8+ T cells sorted from blood, obtained in a trial of the OX40 agonist ivuxolimab. V usage is TRBV7-2 and J usage is TRBJ2-1; the match to TRBD2 covers 10 bases. The CDR3, as DNA: TGTGCCAGCAGCAGAACTAGCGGGATTTACAATGAGCAGTTCTTC. Translating gives CASSRTSGIYNEQFF.